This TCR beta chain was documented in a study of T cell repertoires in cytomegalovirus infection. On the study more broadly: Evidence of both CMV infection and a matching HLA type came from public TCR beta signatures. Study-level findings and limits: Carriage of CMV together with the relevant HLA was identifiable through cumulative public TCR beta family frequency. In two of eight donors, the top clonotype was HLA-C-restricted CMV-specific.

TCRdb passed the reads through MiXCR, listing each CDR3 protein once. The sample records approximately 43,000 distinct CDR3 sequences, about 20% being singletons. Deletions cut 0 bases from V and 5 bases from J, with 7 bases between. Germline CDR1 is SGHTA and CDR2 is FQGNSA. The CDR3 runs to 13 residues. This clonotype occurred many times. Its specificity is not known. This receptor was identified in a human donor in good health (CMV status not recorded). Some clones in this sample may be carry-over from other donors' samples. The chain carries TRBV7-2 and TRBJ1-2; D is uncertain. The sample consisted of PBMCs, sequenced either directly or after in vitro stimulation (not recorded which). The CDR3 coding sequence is TGTGCCAGCAGCTTAGCGTTAGGGTATGGCTACACCTTC. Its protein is CASSLALGYGYTF.